This is a list of T cell receptor beta chains from one sample in a study of blood T cell repertoires in COVID-19. Measured with immunoSEQ multiplex PCR; TCRdb has only the in-frame clones, and not every one. The sample records under 130,000 clones, roughly 80% being singletons. Sequenced sample: peripheral blood. These receptors originate from a woman of 80 years or more with acute or convalescent COVID-19. CDR3s include the opening cysteine and the closing phenylalanine or tryptophan. Fields, in order: CDR3 DNA, CDR3 protein, D gene, J gene, clone size, V gene. The D gene is left open where the match is weak. A clone size is listed for some rows: how often the clone was seen (once, few, many), or a class if it is expanded.

CDR3nt: TGTGCCAGCCGGGGGGTCATGAACACTGAAGCTTTCTTT
CDR3aa: CASRGVMNTEAFF
d_gene: NA
j_gene: TRBJ1-1
abundance: NA
v_gene: TRBV2

CDR3nt: TGTGCCAGCAGCCAAGTAGGGGCTGATGGGGGCTACACCTTC
CDR3aa: CASSQVGADGGYTF
d_gene: NA
j_gene: TRBJ1-2
abundance: NA
v_gene: TRBV3-1/TRBV3-2

CDR3nt: TGTGCCAGCAGCTTAAGGCAGGGTCTGAATTCACCCCTCCACTTT
CDR3aa: CASSLRQGLNSPLHF
d_gene: NA
j_gene: TRBJ1-6
abundance: NA
v_gene: TRBV11-2

CDR3nt: TGTGCCAGCAGCGTAGAGAAGGGCGGGGGCTACACCTTC
CDR3aa: CASSVEKGGGYTF
d_gene: NA
j_gene: TRBJ1-2
abundance: NA
v_gene: TRBV9

CDR3nt: TGTGCCAGCAGTGCCCCCTGGACGGGAGTTCCCCCAAATGAGCAGTTCTTC
CDR3aa: CASSAPWTGVPPNEQFF
d_gene: NA
j_gene: TRBJ2-1
abundance: NA
v_gene: TRBV6-4

CDR3nt: TGTGCCAGCAGCTTAGGTAAACGGGACAGGGGCTACAATGAGCAGTTCTTC
CDR3aa: CASSLGKRDRGYNEQFF
d_gene: TRBD1
j_gene: TRBJ2-1
abundance: NA
v_gene: TRBV7-2

CDR3nt: TGTGCCAGCAGCCAACTAGCGGAGCAGTTCTTC
CDR3aa: CASSQLAEQFF
d_gene: NA
j_gene: TRBJ2-1
abundance: few
v_gene: TRBV3-1/TRBV3-2

CDR3nt: TGTGCCAGCTCACCGCCTAGCGGCACAGATACGCAGTATTTT
CDR3aa: CASSPPSGTDTQYF
d_gene: NA
j_gene: TRBJ2-3
abundance: NA
v_gene: TRBV18

CDR3nt: TGCGCCAGCAGCTTAGCGGGGACCTACGAGCAGTACTTC
CDR3aa: CASSLAGTYEQYF
d_gene: TRBD2
j_gene: TRBJ2-7
abundance: NA
v_gene: TRBV5-1

CDR3nt: TGTGCCAGCAGCTTGAAGGTAGCGGGTGCGGGTGAGCAGTTCTTC
CDR3aa: CASSLKVAGAGEQFF
d_gene: TRBD2
j_gene: TRBJ2-1
abundance: NA
v_gene: TRBV5-4

CDR3nt: TGTGCCAGCAGCTTAGGGCCGCCATCGAACTCCTACGAGCAGTACTTC
CDR3aa: CASSLGPPSNSYEQYF
d_gene: NA
j_gene: TRBJ2-7
abundance: NA
v_gene: TRBV7-2

CDR3nt: TGTGCCAGCAGCTTAGGCCAAACAGGGAGTGGCTACACCTTC
CDR3aa: CASSLGQTGSGYTF
d_gene: NA
j_gene: TRBJ1-2
abundance: NA
v_gene: TRBV7-2

CDR3nt: TGTGCCAGCAGTCAACAGGGGGCCTATGGCTACACCTTC
CDR3aa: CASSQQGAYGYTF
d_gene: TRBD1
j_gene: TRBJ1-2
abundance: NA
v_gene: TRBV12-3/TRBV12-4

CDR3nt: TGTGCCACCAGTGGTGCAGGGGCGAGCAACACTGAAGCTTTCTTT
CDR3aa: CATSGAGASNTEAFF
d_gene: NA
j_gene: TRBJ1-1
abundance: NA
v_gene: TRBV24-1

CDR3nt: TGTGCCAGCAGTGGGACAGGGGAGGTTTCCTACGAGCAGTACTTC
CDR3aa: CASSGTGEVSYEQYF
d_gene: TRBD1
j_gene: TRBJ2-7
abundance: once
v_gene: TRBV28

CDR3nt: TGCGCCACTCAGGCCGGGACAGGGACGTACGAGCAGTACTTC
CDR3aa: CATQAGTGTYEQYF
d_gene: TRBD1
j_gene: TRBJ2-7
abundance: NA
v_gene: TRBV10-1

CDR3nt: TGTGCCAGCAGCTTCGCCCCCAGCGTCGATTCATACAATGAGCAGTTCTTC
CDR3aa: CASSFAPSVDSYNEQFF
d_gene: NA
j_gene: TRBJ2-1
abundance: NA
v_gene: TRBV5-8

CDR3nt: TGTGCCAGCAGTTACACAGTATTAGGTGGGGCCAACGTCCTGACTTTC
CDR3aa: CASSYTVLGGANVLTF
d_gene: NA
j_gene: TRBJ2-6
abundance: NA
v_gene: TRBV6-5

CDR3nt: TGCGCCAGCAGCTCAGGGGCAGGGGCTAACTATGGCTACACCTTC
CDR3aa: CASSSGAGANYGYTF
d_gene: NA
j_gene: TRBJ1-2
abundance: NA
v_gene: TRBV5-1

CDR3nt: TGCAGCGGGGGAATGGGGCACGAGCAGTACTTC
CDR3aa: CSGGMGHEQYF
d_gene: NA
j_gene: TRBJ2-7
abundance: NA
v_gene: TRBV29-1

CDR3nt: TGTGCCAGCAGCCCGACGCGCGACAGAACCTACGAGCAGTACTTC
CDR3aa: CASSPTRDRTYEQYF
d_gene: NA
j_gene: TRBJ2-7
abundance: once
v_gene: TRBV7-2

CDR3nt: TGTGCCAGCAGCTTAGTCGGCGGATCTGGGGCCAACGTCCTGACTTTC
CDR3aa: CASSLVGGSGANVLTF
d_gene: NA
j_gene: TRBJ2-6
abundance: NA
v_gene: TRBV11-2

CDR3nt: TGCGCCAGCAGCCCGCTTGACATGTTCTCTGGGGCCAACGTCCTGACTTTC
CDR3aa: CASSPLDMFSGANVLTF
d_gene: NA
j_gene: TRBJ2-6
abundance: NA
v_gene: TRBV5-1

CDR3nt: TGTGCCAGCAGCTTGAGGGCGGGAGGGCAAGAGACCCAGTACTTC
CDR3aa: CASSLRAGGQETQYF
d_gene: TRBD2
j_gene: TRBJ2-5
abundance: NA
v_gene: TRBV5-4

CDR3nt: TGTGCCAGTAAACGGGGGACTAGCGGGAGGCCCTCTGGGGCCAACGTCCTGACTTTC
CDR3aa: CASKRGTSGRPSGANVLTF
d_gene: TRBD2
j_gene: TRBJ2-6
abundance: NA
v_gene: TRBV19

CDR3nt: TGTGCCAGCAGACTTCCGGGACAGGGGGCGCCCGGGGAGCTGTTTTTT
CDR3aa: CASRLPGQGAPGELFF
d_gene: TRBD1
j_gene: TRBJ2-2
abundance: NA
v_gene: TRBV5-4

CDR3nt: TGTGCCAGCAGTTTATCGGGACAGGGGAGTCGGGAGACCCAGTACTTC
CDR3aa: CASSLSGQGSRETQYF
d_gene: TRBD1
j_gene: TRBJ2-5
abundance: NA
v_gene: TRBV28

CDR3nt: TGTGCCAGCAGCCAACTAGCGGGAGGGTCCTACAATGAGCAGTTCTTC
CDR3aa: CASSQLAGGSYNEQFF
d_gene: TRBD2
j_gene: TRBJ2-1
abundance: NA
v_gene: TRBV7-2

CDR3nt: TGTGCCACCAGCAGAGCGCGGGACAGGCCAAACGAGCAGTACTTC
CDR3aa: CATSRARDRPNEQYF
d_gene: TRBD1
j_gene: TRBJ2-7
abundance: NA
v_gene: TRBV15

CDR3nt: TGCGCCAGCAGCCAAGATCGTTTGACAGATACGCAGTATTTT
CDR3aa: CASSQDRLTDTQYF
d_gene: NA
j_gene: TRBJ2-3
abundance: NA
v_gene: TRBV4-3

CDR3nt: TGTGCCAGCAGCTGGACTAGCGGGAGCAATGAGCAGTTCTTC
CDR3aa: CASSWTSGSNEQFF
d_gene: TRBD2
j_gene: TRBJ2-1
abundance: NA
v_gene: TRBV7-2

CDR3nt: TGTGCCAGCAGCCCCAGACAGGGGACGAATTCACCCCTCCACTTT
CDR3aa: CASSPRQGTNSPLHF
d_gene: TRBD1
j_gene: TRBJ1-6
abundance: NA
v_gene: TRBV7-2

CDR3nt: TGTGCCAGCAGTCCCGGACAGGGGGCGAGCAATCAGCCCCAGCATTTT
CDR3aa: CASSPGQGASNQPQHF
d_gene: TRBD1
j_gene: TRBJ1-5
abundance: NA
v_gene: TRBV27

CDR3nt: TGTGCCATCAGTGAGTCGGGGAGGGGAAACGAGCAGTACTTC
CDR3aa: CAISESGRGNEQYF
d_gene: TRBD2
j_gene: TRBJ2-7
abundance: NA
v_gene: TRBV10-3

CDR3nt: TGTGCCAGCAGTACCCCGGGGAGAAAGACCCAGTACTTC
CDR3aa: CASSTPGRKTQYF
d_gene: NA
j_gene: TRBJ2-5
abundance: NA
v_gene: TRBV28

CDR3nt: TGTGCCACCAGTGACCCAGGGGGCTCGAACACCGGGGAGCTGTTTTTT
CDR3aa: CATSDPGGSNTGELFF
d_gene: TRBD1
j_gene: TRBJ2-2
abundance: NA
v_gene: TRBV24-1

CDR3nt: TGTGCCAGCAGCTTCGACAGGAGCTCTGGAAACACCATATATTTT
CDR3aa: CASSFDRSSGNTIYF
d_gene: NA
j_gene: TRBJ1-3
abundance: few
v_gene: TRBV5-6

CDR3nt: TGTGCCAGCAGCTCGCTTCGGGACAGGGGGAAAGGATCCTATAATTCACCCCTCCACTTT
CDR3aa: CASSSLRDRGKGSYNSPLHF
d_gene: TRBD1
j_gene: TRBJ1-6
abundance: once
v_gene: TRBV13

CDR3nt: TGTGCCAGCAGCCACCGACAGGGGGACGAAAAACTGTTTTTT
CDR3aa: CASSHRQGDEKLFF
d_gene: TRBD1
j_gene: TRBJ1-4
abundance: few
v_gene: TRBV3-1/TRBV3-2

CDR3nt: TGTGCCAGCAGTACCGGACAGAACTATGGCTACACCTTC
CDR3aa: CASSTGQNYGYTF
d_gene: NA
j_gene: TRBJ1-2
abundance: few
v_gene: TRBV11-2

CDR3nt: TGTGCCTGGAGTGGACAGGGGAGGAATCAGCCCCAGCATTTT
CDR3aa: CAWSGQGRNQPQHF
d_gene: TRBD1
j_gene: TRBJ1-5
abundance: once
v_gene: TRBV30

CDR3nt: TGCGCCGGAACTAGCTATCCGAACACCGGGGAGCTGTTTTTT
CDR3aa: CAGTSYPNTGELFF
d_gene: NA
j_gene: TRBJ2-2
abundance: NA
v_gene: TRBV5-1

CDR3nt: TGTGCCAGCAGAAACAGGGGTGGGGCCTACAATGAGCAGTTCTTC
CDR3aa: CASRNRGGAYNEQFF
d_gene: TRBD1
j_gene: TRBJ2-1
abundance: NA
v_gene: TRBV7-9

CDR3nt: TGTGCCAGCAGTGAGGGAGGCAATCAGCCCCAGCATTTT
CDR3aa: CASSEGGNQPQHF
d_gene: NA
j_gene: TRBJ1-5
abundance: NA
v_gene: TRBV2

CDR3nt: TGTGCCAGCAGTTTGGACAGGGGACAGCCCCAGCATTTT
CDR3aa: CASSLDRGQPQHF
d_gene: TRBD1
j_gene: TRBJ1-5
abundance: once
v_gene: TRBV28

CDR3nt: TGTGCCAGTAGTATAGATAGGGGGACCGCGAGCAATCAGCCCCAGCATTTT
CDR3aa: CASSIDRGTASNQPQHF
d_gene: NA
j_gene: TRBJ1-5
abundance: few
v_gene: TRBV19

CDR3nt: TGTGCCAGCAGCTTCCTCCCTAGGGGCATCGACGGGAGCGGCTACACCTTC
CDR3aa: CASSFLPRGIDGSGYTF
d_gene: NA
j_gene: TRBJ1-2
abundance: NA
v_gene: TRBV9

CDR3nt: TGTGCCAGCAGGGAACAGGGTACCTCCTACGAGCAGTACTTC
CDR3aa: CASREQGTSYEQYF
d_gene: NA
j_gene: TRBJ2-7
abundance: NA
v_gene: TRBV2

CDR3nt: TGTGCCAGCAGCGTAGCAGGGACTGCCTTGGAGACCCAGTACTTC
CDR3aa: CASSVAGTALETQYF
d_gene: NA
j_gene: TRBJ2-5
abundance: NA
v_gene: TRBV9

CDR3nt: TGTGCCAGCAGCCAAGGACTAGAGAACACCGGGGAGCTGTTTTTT
CDR3aa: CASSQGLENTGELFF
d_gene: NA
j_gene: TRBJ2-2
abundance: NA
v_gene: TRBV3-1/TRBV3-2

CDR3nt: TGTGCCAGCCGCAGGGGTAAAGGTGAAGCTTTCTTT
CDR3aa: CASRRGKGEAFF
d_gene: NA
j_gene: TRBJ1-1
abundance: NA
v_gene: TRBV6-5

CDR3nt: TGTGCCGCCCGATCCAGGAACACCGGGGAGCTGTTTTTT
CDR3aa: CAARSRNTGELFF
d_gene: NA
j_gene: TRBJ2-2
abundance: NA
v_gene: TRBV19